The clone carrying this TCR beta chain occurred once. The CDR3 extends over 15 amino acids. Germline CDR1 SGDLS, CDR2 YYNGEE. V lost 2 bases and J lost 7; bases outside the gene matches: 6. In the authors' workflow: Nucleated cell counts were estimated from reference gene primer amplification. Only in-frame clones appear in the TCRdb table, and some are missing; sequencing was by immunoSEQ multiplex PCR. V and J calls and clone size are copied from that table; D and trimming were computed from the DNA. This table has tens of thousands of clones, around 81% appearing once. The source of the sample is a study of blood T cell repertoires in COVID-19. Study at large: Samples of COVID-19 (acute and convalescent) were obtained from the United States, Italy and Spain. PBMCs, B-cell-depleted T cells, or T cells provided the cDNA or gDNA that made up the material.

The chain uses TRBV9 and TRBJ2-1; TRBD2 aligns across 10 bases. This clonotype was sampled from a human donor in a cohort sampled during active COVID-19. The sample taken for sequencing was peripheral blood. The DNA for the CDR3 is TGTGCCAGCAGCGTGAGTAGCGGGGGGCTGAATGAGCAGTTCTTC. The encoded protein is CASSVSSGGLNEQFF.